This TCR beta chain was profiled in a study of T cell repertoires in cytomegalovirus infection. Study summary: Public TCR beta signatures indicated both CMV infection and matching HLA type.

TCRdb used MiXCR to reprocess the reads, holding one entry per CDR3 protein. The sample yields 680,000 or so distinct CDR3 sequences, under 40% seen once. There are a few counts of this clonotype. This TCR came from a human donor in good health (CMV status not recorded). Some clones in this sample may be carry-over from other donors' samples. The sequencing input was PBMCs.

Here the CDR3 reads CASSLRGLAGDGANTGELFF. Here the CDR3 DNA reads TGTGCCAGCAGCCTCCGGGGACTAGCGGGAGATGGGGCGAACACCGGGGAGCTGTTTTTT. The rearrangement uses TRBV7-2 and TRBJ2-2; 14 bases line up with TRBD2. This CDR3 comprises 20 residues. The V gene end was trimmed by 5 bases and the J gene end by 0 bases; junction bases not matched to a gene: 11. Germline assignment: CDR1 SGHTA and CDR2 FQGNSA.